The source of this T cell receptor (beta chain) is a study of blood T cell repertoires in COVID-19. The overall study: Researchers got acute and convalescent COVID-19 samples from the United States, Italy and Spain. T cells, B-cell-depleted T cells, or PBMCs provided the cDNA or gDNA that served as material.

This CDR3 comprises 15 residues. V lost 6 bases and J lost 6; bases outside the gene matches: 5. CDR1 and CDR2 from the germline V gene are SNHLY and FYNNEI. By its share, this clone is medium-sized. Original handling: By means of reference gene primer amplification, nucleated cell counts were estimated. The data were produced by immunoSEQ multiplex PCR, yet TCRdb's version contains in-frame clones alone and is incomplete. That table is the source of V, J and clone size, and D and trimming were worked out from the DNA. This sample has approximately 12,000 clones; roughly two thirds occur once, and the top ten carry 30% to 35%.

Source material: peripheral blood. The receptor was isolated from a human donor in a cohort sampled during active COVID-19. V usage is TRBV2 and J usage is TRBJ2-2; 12 bases line up with TRBD2. The chain's CDR3 is CASRATSGSPGELFF. The CDR3 bases are TGTGCCAGCAGGGCGACTAGCGGGAGCCCCGGGGAGCTGTTTTTT.